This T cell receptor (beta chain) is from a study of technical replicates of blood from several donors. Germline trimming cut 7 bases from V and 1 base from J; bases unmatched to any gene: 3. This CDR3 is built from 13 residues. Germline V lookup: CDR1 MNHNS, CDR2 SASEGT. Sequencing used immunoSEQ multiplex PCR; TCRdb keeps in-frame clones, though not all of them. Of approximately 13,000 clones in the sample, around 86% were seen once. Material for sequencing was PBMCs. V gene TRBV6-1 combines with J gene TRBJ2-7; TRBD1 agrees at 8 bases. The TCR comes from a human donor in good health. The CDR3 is CASTTGGSYEQYF. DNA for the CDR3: TGTGCCAGCACTACAGGGGGATCCTACGAGCAGTACTTC.